The rows below give T cell receptor beta chains drawn from one sample of a study of OX40 agonist ivuxolimab in advanced cancers. The repertoire was sequenced with immunoSEQ multiplex PCR; TCRdb's copy has only in-frame clones and lacks some. The sample has about 58,000 clones, roughly 80% seen once. Specimen: CD4+ or CD8+ T cells sorted from blood, collected in a trial of the OX40 agonist ivuxolimab. Receptors were obtained from an adult with an advanced solid tumor such as melanoma, head and neck, liver or kidney cancer. Both conserved end residues are part of each CDR3. The D gene is left open where the match is weak. Where a row states a size, it is once, few, many or the class of an expanded clone; other rows omit it.

clone size,D gene,V gene,J gene,CDR3 protein,CDR3 DNA
.,.,TRBV7-9,TRBJ1-6,CASSLTGPRTPLHF,TGTGCCAGCAGCCTGACTGGACCCAGGACACCCCTCCACTTT
.,TRBD2,TRBV4-2,TRBJ2-2,CASSLGGTSRNTGELFF,TGTGCCAGCAGCTTGGGCGGGACTAGCAGGAACACCGGGGAGCTGTTTTTT
.,.,TRBV6-5,TRBJ1-6,CASSYGGTSSPLHF,TGTGCCAGCAGTTACGGGGGCACTTCTTCACCCCTCCACTTT
.,.,TRBV20-1,TRBJ1-2,CSARGRESF,TGCAGTGCTAGGGGCAGGGAGTCCTTC
.,.,TRBV6-1,TRBJ1-1,CASSEWGGLGNTEAFF,TGTGCCAGCAGTGAATGGGGGGGTTTGGGGAACACTGAAGCTTTCTTT
.,.,TRBV4-2,TRBJ2-3,CASSRVSTRRGTDTQYF,TGTGCCAGCAGCCGTGTGTCTACCCGAAGGGGCACAGATACGCAGTATTTT
.,.,TRBV15,TRBJ1-1,CATSRGGALNTEAFF,TGTGCCACCAGCAGGGGGGGGGCCCTGAACACTGAAGCTTTCTTT
once,TRBD1,TRBV18,TRBJ1-1,CASSLTGTETEAFF,TGTGCCAGCTCTTTGACAGGGACGGAGACTGAAGCTTTCTTT
.,.,TRBV4-2,TRBJ1-2,CASSIDGNYGYTF,TGTGCCAGCAGCATCGACGGAAACTATGGCTACACCTTC
.,.,TRBV30,TRBJ2-3,CAWSDPLGLVNADTQYF,TGTGCCTGGAGTGACCCCTTGGGACTGGTTAATGCAGATACGCAGTATTTT
.,.,TRBV6-1,TRBJ2-3,CASSDIGHPDTQYF,TGTGCCAGCAGTGATATAGGACACCCAGATACGCAGTATTTT
.,.,TRBV7-2,TRBJ2-5,CASSLARRETQYF,TGTGCCAGCAGCTTAGCCCGACGGGAGACCCAGTACTTC
.,.,TRBV7-3,TRBJ2-3,CASSIGRDTQYF,TGTGCCAGCAGCATAGGGAGAGATACGCAGTATTTT
many,.,TRBV7-6,TRBJ2-7,CASSLVGSTSPLNTYEQYF,TGTGCCAGCAGCTTAGTTGGCTCGACATCCCCTCTCAACACCTACGAGCAGTACTTC
.,.,TRBV7-9,TRBJ1-1,CASSPEGLRAFF,TGTGCCAGCAGCCCCGAAGGCTTGCGCGCTTTCTTT
.,.,TRBV5-8,TRBJ2-5,CASLDGKGKETQYF,TGTGCCAGCCTCGACGGCAAGGGTAAAGAGACCCAGTACTTC
.,.,TRBV6-5,TRBJ2-6,CASSPGANVLTF,TGTGCCAGCAGCCCTGGGGCCAACGTCCTGACTTTC
.,TRBD1,TRBV23-1,TRBJ1-1,CASSSNRGPNTEAFF,TGCGCCAGCAGTTCTAACAGGGGCCCGAACACTGAAGCTTTCTTT
.,TRBD2,TRBV25-1,TRBJ2-7,CATSPSRTSGGPRYEQYF,TGTGCCACCTCCCCCTCCCGGACTAGCGGAGGGCCACGCTACGAGCAGTACTTC
.,TRBD1,TRBV5-1,TRBJ2-1,CASSYRQGGDEQFF,TGCGCCAGCAGCTATCGACAGGGGGGCGATGAGCAGTTCTTC
.,TRBD2,TRBV4-3,TRBJ2-3,CASSQLAGTSGTDTQYF,TGCGCCAGCAGCCAATTGGCCGGGACTAGCGGCACAGATACGCAGTATTTT
.,.,TRBV7-2,TRBJ2-2,CASSRAVGVNGELFF,TGTGCCAGCAGCCGAGCGGTGGGAGTGAACGGGGAGCTGTTTTTT
.,.,TRBV7-2,TRBJ2-2,CASSPKRENTGELFF,TGTGCCAGCAGCCCGAAGAGGGAGAACACCGGGGAGCTGTTTTTT
.,TRBD1,TRBV11-1,TRBJ2-5,CASSPGTGVETQYF,TGTGCCAGCAGCCCCGGGACAGGGGTAGAGACCCAGTACTTC
.,.,TRBV19,TRBJ1-1,CASSIQRGGEAFF,TGTGCCAGTAGTATTCAGCGAGGGGGGGAAGCTTTCTTT
few,.,TRBV14,TRBJ1-6,CASSQDQGSPLHF,TGTGCCAGCAGCCAAGATCAGGGTTCACCCCTCCACTTT
.,TRBD1,TRBV19,TRBJ1-4,CASSLQGTANEKLFF,TGTGCCAGTAGCCTACAGGGGACGGCTAATGAAAAACTGTTTTTT
.,TRBD2,TRBV30,TRBJ2-1,CAWSVLLSGTYNEQFF,TGTGCCTGGAGTGTACTTCTAAGCGGGACCTACAATGAGCAGTTCTTC
.,TRBD1,TRBV18,TRBJ1-4,CASSPRTGGGEKLFF,TGTGCCAGCTCACCCCGGACAGGGGGTGGTGAAAAACTGTTTTTT
.,.,TRBV7-2,TRBJ1-1,CASSLWRTEAFF,TGTGCCAGCAGCTTATGGCGCACTGAAGCTTTCTTT
.,TRBD2,TRBV10-1,TRBJ2-1,CASSLTSGSDEQFF,TGCGCCAGCAGCCTGACTAGCGGGAGTGATGAGCAGTTCTTC
.,.,TRBV9,TRBJ1-2,CASSEAQGQGPNYGYTF,TGTGCCAGCAGCGAGGCCCAGGGCCAGGGGCCTAACTATGGCTACACCTTC
.,TRBD1,TRBV18,TRBJ1-4,CASSPAGGYEKLFF,TGTGCCAGCTCACCGGCAGGGGGTTATGAAAAACTGTTTTTT
few,.,TRBV10-3,TRBJ2-2,CAISEGTDNTGELFF,TGTGCCATCAGTGAAGGGACGGACAACACCGGGGAGCTGTTTTTT
.,.,TRBV6-1,TRBJ1-5,CASSEKTQPQHF,TGTGCCAGCAGTGAAAAGACCCAGCCCCAGCATTTT
.,.,TRBV7-6,TRBJ1-1,CASSADLNTEAFF,TGTGCCAGCAGCGCTGACCTGAACACTGAAGCTTTCTTT
.,.,TRBV11-2,TRBJ1-5,CASSLAGGSDQPQHF,TGTGCCAGCAGCTTAGCGGGGGGTAGTGATCAGCCCCAGCATTTT
.,.,TRBV10-3,TRBJ1-4,CAISDSAFNEKLFF,TGTGCCATCAGTGATAGCGCCTTTAATGAAAAACTGTTTTTT
.,.,TRBV28,TRBJ2-2,CASSTRTGELFF,TGTGCCAGCAGTACGCGTACCGGGGAGCTGTTTTTT
many,.,TRBV19,TRBJ1-3,CASTPSQGSGNTIYF,TGTGCCAGTACCCCATCCCAGGGGTCCGGAAACACCATATATTTT
.,.,TRBV7-8,TRBJ2-2,CASSPSFIAATTGELFF,TGTGCCAGCAGCCCTTCCTTTATTGCCGCGACAACCGGGGAGCTGTTTTTT
.,TRBD2,TRBV2,TRBJ2-3,CASTSGRTDTQYF,TGTGCCAGCACTAGCGGGAGGACAGATACGCAGTATTTT
.,.,TRBV25-1,TRBJ1-1,CASSESGSYTEAFF,TGTGCCAGCAGTGAATCGGGCAGCTACACTGAAGCTTTCTTT
.,.,TRBV7-6,TRBJ1-3,CASSLDPWGSGNTIYF,TGTGCCAGCAGCTTAGACCCCTGGGGGAGCGGGAACACCATATATTTT
.,.,TRBV9,TRBJ2-1,CASSVDSGAYNEQFF,TGTGCCAGCAGCGTAGATAGCGGCGCCTACAATGAGCAGTTCTTC